Listed below are T cell receptor beta chains from one sample, sequenced in a study of blood T cells in healthy people across ages. TCRdb re-derived calls from the 5' RACE reads in MiXCR, one entry per CDR3 protein. The sample lists approximately 600,000 distinct CDR3 sequences; 58% were seen once. Sample: blood. The receptors here all came from a man aged 60-69 years in good health. Each CDR3 is given with its conserved first and last residue. The D gene is left open where the match is weak. The size field is filled for only some rows; it gives once, few, many or a size class.

- TRBJ2-7 TRBV12-3/TRBV12-4 TRBD1 TGTGCCAGGACAAGCCCTGACAGGGGGAGATACTACGAGCAGTACTTC CARTSPDRGRYYEQYF
few TRBJ2-1 TRBV20-1 - TGCAGCCTAACAGGGCACCACTACAATGAGCAGTTCTTC CSLTGHHYNEQFF
- TRBJ2-3 TRBV10-3 - TGTGCCATCAGGTGGGGGACAGATACGCAGTATTTT CAIRWGTDTQYF
- TRBJ2-3 TRBV12-3/TRBV12-4 TRBD1 TGTGCCAGCAGGCCTCGGGACAGCCCAGAGGCAGATACGCAGTATTTT CASRPRDSPEADTQYF
few TRBJ1-1 TRBV5-1 TRBD1 TGCGCCAGCAGCTTGCCGGGACAGAAGAACACTGAAGCTTTCTTT CASSLPGQKNTEAFF
- TRBJ1-2 TRBV7-8 TRBD1 TGTGCCAGCAGCTTAATAGGGACAGGGGGCTCGGGTGGCTACACCTTC CASSLIGTGGSGGYTF
- TRBJ2-4 TRBV2 - TGTGCCAGCAGTGAAGCGCTTGGATCCGACAGACCCAAGGAGCAGTACTTC CASSEALGSDRPKEQYF
- TRBJ2-3 TRBV18 - TGTGCCAGCTCACCTCTAGCGCCTCGTGCAGATACGCAGTATTTT CASSPLAPRADTQYF
- TRBJ2-5 TRBV5-1 - TGCGCCAGCAGCTTTAAGGGGGACAACCAAGAGACCCAGTACTTC CASSFKGDNQETQYF
- TRBJ1-2 TRBV12-3/TRBV12-4 - TGTGCCAGCACCGCTGACTTTTATGGCTACACCTTC CASTADFYGYTF
- TRBJ2-5 TRBV20-1 - TGCAGCCAACAGTTCCAAGAGACCCAGTACTTC CSQQFQETQYF
- TRBJ2-1 TRBV29-1 TRBD2 TGCAGCGTTGAAACTAGCGGGGGGGCCCGGGAGCAGTTCTTC CSVETSGGAREQFF
many TRBJ2-4 TRBV20-1 - TGCAGTGCTCGGCCTCCTCGGTTCTCGGACATTCAGTACTTC CSARPPRFSDIQYF
- TRBJ1-4 TRBV7-8 TRBD1 TGTGCCAGCAGCTTAGCTCCTCCCCTGCGGATTATACAGGGGGGAGCTAATGAAAAACTGTTTTTT CASSLAPPLRIIQGGANEKLFF
once TRBJ2-3 TRBV10-3 - TGTGCCATCAGCACCGGGGACACAGATACGCAGTATTTT CAISTGDTDTQYF
- TRBJ2-5 TRBV7-2 - TGTGCCAGCAGCTTAGTGGGGTGGGGAGAGACCCAGTACTTC CASSLVGWGETQYF
- TRBJ2-1 TRBV5-6 - TGTGCCAGCAGCGCGAGGGCGGAGCAGTTCTTC CASSARAEQFF
few TRBJ2-1 TRBV7-2 TRBD2 TGTGCCAGCAGCTCAATCCGGGGACTAGCGGGGGGTAGCTCCTACAATGAGCAGTTCTTC CASSSIRGLAGGSSYNEQFF
few TRBJ2-5 TRBV3-1 - TGTGCCAGCAGCCCGTATCGTGCAGGGACCCAAGAGACCCAGTACTTC CASSPYRAGTQETQYF
- TRBJ2-7 TRBV25-1 TRBD1 TGTGCCAGCACGGGACAGAACTACGAGCAGTACTTC CASTGQNYEQYF
- TRBJ2-1 TRBV2 - TGTGCCAGCAGAGATACAGGGAGAACCTACAATGAGCAGTTCTTC CASRDTGRTYNEQFF